This T cell receptor (beta chain) stems from a study of cytotoxic CD8 clonotypes in ibrutinib-treated CLL. In germline, CDR1 is SGHNT, CDR2 YENEEA. The CDR3 has 17 residues. The trim removed 4 bases at V and 2 bases at J, leaving 9 bases unmatched. Clones were sequenced by immunoSEQ multiplex PCR, and TCRdb holds only the in-frame ones, with some missing. The profile shows about 89,000 clones, about 72% of them singletons. A few counts support this clone. The genes are TRBV11-3 and TRBJ2-2; 8 bases agree with TRBD2. The sequences come from PBMCs, collected after 12 months of ibrutinib treatment. The sequence was obtained from a human donor with chronic lymphocytic leukemia. The DNA of the CDR3 is TGTGCCAGCAGCTCAAGGGCGGGGGGAGGAAACACCGGGGAGCTGTTTTTT. Encoded protein: CASSSRAGGGNTGELFF. The full variable domain, completed using reference TRBV11-3 and TRBJ2-2, is EAGVVQSPRYKIIEKKQPVAFWCNPISGHNTLYWYLQNLGQGPELLIRYENEEAVDDSQLPKDRFSAERLKGVDSTLKIQPAELGDSAVYLCASSSRAGGGNTGELFFGEGSRLTVL.